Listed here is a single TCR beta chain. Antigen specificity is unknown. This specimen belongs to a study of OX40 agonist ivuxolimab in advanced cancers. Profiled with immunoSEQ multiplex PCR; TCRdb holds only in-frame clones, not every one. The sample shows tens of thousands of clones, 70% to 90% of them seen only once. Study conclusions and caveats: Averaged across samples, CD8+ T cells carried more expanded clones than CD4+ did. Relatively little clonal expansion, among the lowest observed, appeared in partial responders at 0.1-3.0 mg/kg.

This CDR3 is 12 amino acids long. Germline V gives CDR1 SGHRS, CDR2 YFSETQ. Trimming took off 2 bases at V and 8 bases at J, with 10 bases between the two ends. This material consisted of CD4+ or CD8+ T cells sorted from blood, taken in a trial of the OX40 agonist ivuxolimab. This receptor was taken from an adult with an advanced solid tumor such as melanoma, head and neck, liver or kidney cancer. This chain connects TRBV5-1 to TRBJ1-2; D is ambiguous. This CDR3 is CASSFSLGGYTF. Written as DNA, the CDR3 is TGCGCCAGCAGCTTTAGCCTGGGGGGCTACACCTTC.